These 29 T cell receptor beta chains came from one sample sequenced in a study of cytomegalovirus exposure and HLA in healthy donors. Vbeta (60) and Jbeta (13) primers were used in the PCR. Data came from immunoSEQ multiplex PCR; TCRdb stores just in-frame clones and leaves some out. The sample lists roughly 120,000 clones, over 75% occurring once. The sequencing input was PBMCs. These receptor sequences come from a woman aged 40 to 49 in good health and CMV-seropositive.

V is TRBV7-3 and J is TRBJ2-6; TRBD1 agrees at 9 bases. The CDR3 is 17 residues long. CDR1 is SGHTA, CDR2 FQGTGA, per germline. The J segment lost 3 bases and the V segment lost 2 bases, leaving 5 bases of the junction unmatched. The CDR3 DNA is TGTGCCAGCAGCTTAGGACAGGGGCTAAGTGGGGCCAACGTCCTGACTTTC. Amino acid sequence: CASSLGQGLSGANVLTF.

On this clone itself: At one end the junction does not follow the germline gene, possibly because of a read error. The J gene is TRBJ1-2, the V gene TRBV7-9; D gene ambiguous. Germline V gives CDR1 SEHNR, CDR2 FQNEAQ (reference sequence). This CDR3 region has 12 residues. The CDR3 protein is CSSSSRAKGYTF. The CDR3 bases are TGTTCCAGCAGCTCGAGGGCGAAAGGCTACACCTTC.

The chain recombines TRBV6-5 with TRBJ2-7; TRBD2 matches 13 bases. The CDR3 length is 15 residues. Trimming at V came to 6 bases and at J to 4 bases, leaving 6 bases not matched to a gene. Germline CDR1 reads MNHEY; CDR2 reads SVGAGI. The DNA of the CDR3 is TGTGCCAGCAGCTCCGGACTAGCGGGAGTTTACGAGCAGTACTTC. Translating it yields CASSSGLAGVYEQYF.

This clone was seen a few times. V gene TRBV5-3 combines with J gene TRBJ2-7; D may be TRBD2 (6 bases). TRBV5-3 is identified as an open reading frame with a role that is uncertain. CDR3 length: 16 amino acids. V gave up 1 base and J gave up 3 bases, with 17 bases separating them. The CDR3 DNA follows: TGTGCCAGAAGCTTGTGTTACGAGCGGGCGCTCTACGAGCAGTACTTC. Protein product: CARSLCYERALYEQYF.

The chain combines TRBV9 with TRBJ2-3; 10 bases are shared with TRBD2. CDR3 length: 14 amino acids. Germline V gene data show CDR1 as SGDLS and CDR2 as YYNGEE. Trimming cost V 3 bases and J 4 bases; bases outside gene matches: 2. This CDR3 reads CASSASGSSDTQYF. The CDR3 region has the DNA TGTGCCAGCAGCGCTAGCGGGAGTTCAGATACGCAGTATTTT.

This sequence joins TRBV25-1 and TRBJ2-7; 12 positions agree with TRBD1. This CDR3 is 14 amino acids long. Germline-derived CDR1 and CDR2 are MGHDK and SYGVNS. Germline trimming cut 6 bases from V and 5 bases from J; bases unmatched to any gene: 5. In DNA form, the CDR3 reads TGTGCCAGCAGGTCGGGACAGGGGGCCCACGAGCAGTACTTC. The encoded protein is CASRSGQGAHEQYF.

CDR3 region: CSVGSETGDEKLFF. The CDR3 DNA sequence: TGCAGCGTGGGAAGTGAGACAGGGGACGAAAAACTGTTTTTT. This chain connects TRBV29-1 to TRBJ1-4; 8 bases agree with TRBD1. Germline trimming cut 6 bases from V and 8 bases from J; bases unmatched to any gene: 11. This CDR3 is 14 amino acids long. Germline V gene data show CDR1 as SQVTM and CDR2 as ANQGSEA.

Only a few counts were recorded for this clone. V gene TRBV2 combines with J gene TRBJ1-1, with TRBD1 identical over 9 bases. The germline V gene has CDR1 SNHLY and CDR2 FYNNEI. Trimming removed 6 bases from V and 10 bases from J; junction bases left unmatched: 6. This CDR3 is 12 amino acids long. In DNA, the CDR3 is TGTGCCAGCAGGACAGGGGGGTATAGAGCTTTCTTT. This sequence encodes CASRTGGYRAFF.

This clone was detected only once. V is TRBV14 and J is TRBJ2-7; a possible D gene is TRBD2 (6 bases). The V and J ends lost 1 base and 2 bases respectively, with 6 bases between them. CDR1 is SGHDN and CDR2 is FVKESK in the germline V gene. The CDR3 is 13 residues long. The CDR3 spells CASSQGLAYEQYF. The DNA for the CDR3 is TGTGCCAGCAGCCAAGGACTAGCCTACGAGCAGTACTTC.

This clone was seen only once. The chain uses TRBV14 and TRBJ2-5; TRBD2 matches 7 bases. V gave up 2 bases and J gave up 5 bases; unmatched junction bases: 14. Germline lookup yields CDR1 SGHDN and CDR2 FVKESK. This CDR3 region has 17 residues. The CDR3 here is CASSQQGGSTVGETQYF. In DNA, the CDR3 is TGTGCCAGCAGCCAACAAGGCGGGAGCACTGTTGGGGAGACCCAGTACTTC.

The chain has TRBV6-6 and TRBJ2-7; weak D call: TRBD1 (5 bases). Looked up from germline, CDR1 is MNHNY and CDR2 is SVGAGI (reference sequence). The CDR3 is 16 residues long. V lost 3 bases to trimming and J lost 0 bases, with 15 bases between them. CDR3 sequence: CASSYGAGRSSYEQYF. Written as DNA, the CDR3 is TGTGCCAGCAGTTATGGGGCAGGCCGATCCTCCTACGAGCAGTACTTC.

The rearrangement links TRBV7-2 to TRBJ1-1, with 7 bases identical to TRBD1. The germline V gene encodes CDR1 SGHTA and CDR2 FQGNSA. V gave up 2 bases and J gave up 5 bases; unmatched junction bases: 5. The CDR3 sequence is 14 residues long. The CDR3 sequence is CASSLFQGGTEAFF. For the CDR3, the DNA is TGTGCCAGCAGCTTATTTCAGGGGGGAACTGAAGCTTTCTTT.

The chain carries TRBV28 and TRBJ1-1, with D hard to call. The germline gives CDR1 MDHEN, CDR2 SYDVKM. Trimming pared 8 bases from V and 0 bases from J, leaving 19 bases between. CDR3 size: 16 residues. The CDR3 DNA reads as TGTGCCAGCGAACCCTTACAGCTCAGCATGAACACTGAAGCTTTCTTT. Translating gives CASEPLQLSMNTEAFF.

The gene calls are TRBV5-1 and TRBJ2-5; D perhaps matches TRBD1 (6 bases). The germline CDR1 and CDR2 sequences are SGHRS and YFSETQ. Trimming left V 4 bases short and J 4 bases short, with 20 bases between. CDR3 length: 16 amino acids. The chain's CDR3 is CASSIKQGLLRETQYF. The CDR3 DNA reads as TGCGCCAGCAGCATAAAACAGGGTTTGCTTCGAGAGACCCAGTACTTC.

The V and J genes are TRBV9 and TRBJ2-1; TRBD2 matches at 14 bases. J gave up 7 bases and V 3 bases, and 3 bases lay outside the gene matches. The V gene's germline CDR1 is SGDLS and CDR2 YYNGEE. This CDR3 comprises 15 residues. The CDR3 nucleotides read TGTGCCAGCAGCGCCGGGACTAGCGGGAGTAATGAGCAGTTCTTC. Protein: CASSAGTSGSNEQFF.

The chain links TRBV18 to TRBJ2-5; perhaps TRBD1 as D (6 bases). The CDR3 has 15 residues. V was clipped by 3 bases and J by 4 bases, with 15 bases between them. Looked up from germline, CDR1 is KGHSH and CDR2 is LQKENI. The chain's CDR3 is CASSPILTGRETQYF. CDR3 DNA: TGTGCCAGCTCACCGATCCTCACAGGGAGAGAGACCCAGTACTTC. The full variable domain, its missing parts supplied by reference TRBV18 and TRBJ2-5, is NAGVMQNPRHLVRRRGQEARLRCSPMKGHSHVYWYRQLPEEGLKFMVYLQKENIIDESGMPKERFSAEFPKEGPSILRIQQVVRGDSAAYFCASSPILTGRETQYFGPGTRLLVL.

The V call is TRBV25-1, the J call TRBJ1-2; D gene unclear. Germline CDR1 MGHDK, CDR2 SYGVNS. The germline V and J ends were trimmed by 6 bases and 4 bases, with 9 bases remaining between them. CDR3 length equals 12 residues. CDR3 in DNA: TGTGCCAGCAGCGAAAGCTTCTATGGCTACACCTTC. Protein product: CASSESFYGYTF.

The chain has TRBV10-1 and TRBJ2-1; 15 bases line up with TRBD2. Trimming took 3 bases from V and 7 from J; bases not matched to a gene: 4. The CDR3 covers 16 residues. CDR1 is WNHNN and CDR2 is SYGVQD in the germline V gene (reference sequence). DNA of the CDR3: TGCGCCAGCAGTGACACCGGGACTAGCGGGAGGAATGAGCAGTTCTTC. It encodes CASSDTGTSGRNEQFF.

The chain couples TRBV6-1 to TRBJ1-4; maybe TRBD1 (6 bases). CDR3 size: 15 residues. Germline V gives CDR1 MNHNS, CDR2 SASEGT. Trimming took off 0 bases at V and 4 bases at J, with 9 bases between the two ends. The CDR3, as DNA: TGTGCCAGCAGTGAAGCGCGAGGGGGTAATGAAAAACTGTTTTTT. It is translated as CASSEARGGNEKLFF.

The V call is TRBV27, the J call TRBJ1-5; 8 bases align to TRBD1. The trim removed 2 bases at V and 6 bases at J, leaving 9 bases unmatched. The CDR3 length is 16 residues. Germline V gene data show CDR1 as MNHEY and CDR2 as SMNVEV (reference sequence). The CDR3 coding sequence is TGTGCCAGCAGTTTAAAAGGACAGGGAGCTTTTCAGCCCCAGCATTTT. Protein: CASSLKGQGAFQPQHF.

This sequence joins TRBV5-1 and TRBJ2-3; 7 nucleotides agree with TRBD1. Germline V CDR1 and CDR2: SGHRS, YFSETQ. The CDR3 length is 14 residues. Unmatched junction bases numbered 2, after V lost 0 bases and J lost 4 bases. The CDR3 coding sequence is TGCGCCAGCAGCTTGGAGGGGGCATCAGATACGCAGTATTTT. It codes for CASSLEGASDTQYF. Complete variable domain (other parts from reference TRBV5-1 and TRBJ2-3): KAGVTQTPRYLIKTRGQQVTLSCSPISGHRSVSWYQQTPGQGLQFLFEYFSETQRNKGNFPGRFSGRQFSNSRSEMNVSTLELGDSALYLCASSLEGASDTQYFGPGTRLTVL.

The CDR3 loop reads CASSQALTSREQYF. CDR3 DNA sequence: TGTGCCAGCAGCCAGGCCCTCACTAGCCGCGAGCAGTACTTC. V usage is TRBV4-2 and J usage is TRBJ2-7; possible D gene TRBD2, 6 bases. The CDR3 runs 14 residues. The V and J ends lost 3 bases and 6 bases respectively, with 15 bases between them. The germline CDR1 and CDR2 sequences are LGHNA and YNFKEQ.

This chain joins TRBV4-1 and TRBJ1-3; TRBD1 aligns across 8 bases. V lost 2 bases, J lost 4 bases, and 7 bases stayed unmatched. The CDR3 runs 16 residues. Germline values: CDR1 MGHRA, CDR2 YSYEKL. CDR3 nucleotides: TGCGCCAGCAGCCAATTAGGACAGGGAAGGGGAAACACCATATATTTT. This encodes CASSQLGQGRGNTIYF.

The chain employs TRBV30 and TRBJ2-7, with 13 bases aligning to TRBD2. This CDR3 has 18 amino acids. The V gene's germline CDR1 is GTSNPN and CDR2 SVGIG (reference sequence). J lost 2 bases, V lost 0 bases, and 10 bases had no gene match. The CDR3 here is CAWSVRRRLAGGPYEQYF. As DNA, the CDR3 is TGTGCCTGGAGTGTACGCCGACGACTAGCGGGAGGCCCCTACGAGCAGTACTTC.

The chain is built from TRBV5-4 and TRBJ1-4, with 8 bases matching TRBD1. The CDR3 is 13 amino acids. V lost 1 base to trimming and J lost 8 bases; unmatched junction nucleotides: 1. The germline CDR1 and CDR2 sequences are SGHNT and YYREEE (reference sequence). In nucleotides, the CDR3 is TGTGCCAGCAGCTTGCAGGGGGCCGAAAAACTGTTTTTT. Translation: CASSLQGAEKLFF.

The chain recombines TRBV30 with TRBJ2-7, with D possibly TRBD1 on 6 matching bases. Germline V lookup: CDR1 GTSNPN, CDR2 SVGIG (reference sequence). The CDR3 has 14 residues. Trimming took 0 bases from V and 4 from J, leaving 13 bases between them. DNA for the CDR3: TGTGCCTGGAGTGTGGGTGGGGGCGTATACGAGCAGTACTTC. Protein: CAWSVGGGVYEQYF.

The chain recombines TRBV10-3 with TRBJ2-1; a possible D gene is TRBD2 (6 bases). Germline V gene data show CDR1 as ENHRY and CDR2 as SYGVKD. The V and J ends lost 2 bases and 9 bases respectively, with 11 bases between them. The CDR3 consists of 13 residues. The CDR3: CAISEGSSAEQFF. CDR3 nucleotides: TGTGCCATCAGTGAGGGGTCTAGCGCTGAGCAGTTCTTC.

CDR3 DNA: TGCGCCAGCAGCTCCAGGACAGGACGCTCCTACGAGCAGTACTTC. Its translation is CASSSRTGRSYEQYF. The V call is TRBV5-1, the J call TRBJ2-7; 7 bases are a match to TRBD1. Germline CDR1 is SGHRS and CDR2 is YFSETQ. With 3 bases clipped from V and 0 bases from J, the junction kept 6 bases outside the gene matches. There are 15 residues in the CDR3. Drawing the rest from reference TRBV5-1 and TRBJ2-7, the complete variable domain is KAGVTQTPRYLIKTRGQQVTLSCSPISGHRSVSWYQQTPGQGLQFLFEYFSETQRNKGNFPGRFSGRQFSNSRSEMNVSTLELGDSALYLCASSSRTGRSYEQYFGPGTRLTVT.

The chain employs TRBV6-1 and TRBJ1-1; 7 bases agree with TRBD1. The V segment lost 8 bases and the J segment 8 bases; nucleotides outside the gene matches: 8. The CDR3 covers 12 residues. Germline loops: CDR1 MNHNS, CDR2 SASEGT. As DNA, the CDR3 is TGTGCCAGCCCTGAAAACAGGGGAGAAGCTTTCTTT. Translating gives CASPENRGEAFF.